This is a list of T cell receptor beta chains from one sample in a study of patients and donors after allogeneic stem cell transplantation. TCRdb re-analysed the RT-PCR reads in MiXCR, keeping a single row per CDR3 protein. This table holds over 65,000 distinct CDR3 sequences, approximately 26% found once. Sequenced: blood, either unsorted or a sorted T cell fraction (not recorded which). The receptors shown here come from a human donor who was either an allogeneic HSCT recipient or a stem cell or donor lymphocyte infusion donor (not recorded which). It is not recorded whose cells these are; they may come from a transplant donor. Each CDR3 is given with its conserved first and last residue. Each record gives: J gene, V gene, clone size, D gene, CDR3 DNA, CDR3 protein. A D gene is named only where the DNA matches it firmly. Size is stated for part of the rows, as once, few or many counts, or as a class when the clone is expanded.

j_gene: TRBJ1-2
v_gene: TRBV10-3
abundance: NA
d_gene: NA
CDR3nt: TGTGCCATCAGTGAGAACAGCCTAATCTATGGCTACACCTTC
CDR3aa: CAISENSLIYGYTF

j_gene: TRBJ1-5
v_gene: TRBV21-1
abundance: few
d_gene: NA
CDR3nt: TGTGCCAGCAGCAGGACAGGGGGCCTCCAGCCCCAGCATTTT
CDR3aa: CASSRTGGLQPQHF

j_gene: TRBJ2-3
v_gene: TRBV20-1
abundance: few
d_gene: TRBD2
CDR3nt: TGCAGTGCCGGACGAGCGGGGGGGTGGACAGATACGCAGTATTTT
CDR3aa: CSAGRAGGWTDTQYF

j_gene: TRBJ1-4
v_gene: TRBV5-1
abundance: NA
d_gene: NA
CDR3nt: TGCGCCAGCAGCTTGGGGGGCGAAAAACTGTTTTTT
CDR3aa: CASSLGGEKLFF

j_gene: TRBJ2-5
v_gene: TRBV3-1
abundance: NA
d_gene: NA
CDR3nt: TGTGCCAGCAGCCCCCGGGGTAGCCAAGAGACCCAGTACTTC
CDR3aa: CASSPRGSQETQYF

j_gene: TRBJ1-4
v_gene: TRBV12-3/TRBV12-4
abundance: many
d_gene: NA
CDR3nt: TGTGCCAGCAGTTTCCGGGGAATTAATGAAAAACTGTTTTTT
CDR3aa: CASSFRGINEKLFF

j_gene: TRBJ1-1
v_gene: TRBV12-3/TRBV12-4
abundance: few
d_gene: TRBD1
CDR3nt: TGTGCCAGCGCCTTGGACAGGGTGGCCACTGAAGCTTTCTTT
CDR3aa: CASALDRVATEAFF

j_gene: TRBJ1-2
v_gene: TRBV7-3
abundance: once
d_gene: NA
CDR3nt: TGTGCCAGCAGCCCTTTCGGACCGTTAACCATTGGCTACACCTTC
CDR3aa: CASSPFGPLTIGYTF

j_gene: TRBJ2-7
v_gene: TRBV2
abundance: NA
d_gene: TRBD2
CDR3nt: TGTGCCAGCAGCCCCGGGACTAGCGAGTTAGAGCAGTACTTC
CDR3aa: CASSPGTSELEQYF

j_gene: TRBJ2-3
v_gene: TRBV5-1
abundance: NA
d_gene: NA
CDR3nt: TGCGCCAGCAGCTCCCTAGTGACTGATACGCAGTATTTT
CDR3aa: CASSSLVTDTQYF

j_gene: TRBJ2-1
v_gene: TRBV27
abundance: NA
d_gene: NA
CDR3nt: TGTGCCAGCAGTTTAGCGGGGCGCTACAATGAGCAGTTCTTC
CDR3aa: CASSLAGRYNEQFF

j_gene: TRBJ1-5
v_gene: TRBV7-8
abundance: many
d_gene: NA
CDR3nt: TGTGCCAGCAGCTCACGATCCCTCCGGGACAACTGGGCTGATCAGCCCCAGCATTTT
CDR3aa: CASSSRSLRDNWADQPQHF

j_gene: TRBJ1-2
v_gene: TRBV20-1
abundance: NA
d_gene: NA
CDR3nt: TGCAGTGCTGTCCGGGACGGCGGGGGCTACACCTTC
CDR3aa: CSAVRDGGGYTF

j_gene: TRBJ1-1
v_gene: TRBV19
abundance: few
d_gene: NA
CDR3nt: TGTGCCAGTAGCCGAACTAGGACGGACACTGAAGCTTTCTTT
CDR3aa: CASSRTRTDTEAFF

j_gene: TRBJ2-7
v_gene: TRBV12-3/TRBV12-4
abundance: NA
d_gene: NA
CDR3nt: TGTGCCAGCAGTTTGGAGCGGTCCCACGGGACGTATGACGAGCAGTACTTC
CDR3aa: CASSLERSHGTYDEQYF

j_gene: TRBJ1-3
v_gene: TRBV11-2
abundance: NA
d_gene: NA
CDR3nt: TGTGCCAGCAGCTCCAGGGTCTCTGGAAACACCATATATTTT
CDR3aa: CASSSRVSGNTIYF

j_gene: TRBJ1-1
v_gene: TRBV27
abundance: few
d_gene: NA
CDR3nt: TGTGCCAGCAGTCCCCACTTCAGGGTCAACACTGATGCTTTCTTT
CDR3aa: CASSPHFRVNTDAFF

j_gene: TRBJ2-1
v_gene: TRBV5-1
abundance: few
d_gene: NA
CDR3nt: TGCGCCAGCAGCGTCCTGGGAAATGAGCAGTTCTTC
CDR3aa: CASSVLGNEQFF

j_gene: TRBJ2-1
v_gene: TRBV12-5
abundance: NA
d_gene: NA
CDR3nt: TGTGCTAGTGGCCCAAACGGGCGGGTATACAATGAGCAGTTCTTC
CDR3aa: CASGPNGRVYNEQFF

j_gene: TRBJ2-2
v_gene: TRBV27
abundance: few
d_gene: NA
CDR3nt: TGCGGTAACACCGGGGAGCTGTTTTTT
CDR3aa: CGNTGELFF